This is a list of T cell receptor beta chains from one sample in a study of T cell responses to AZD1222 COVID-19 vaccine. Repertoires were generated with immunoSEQ multiplex PCR, while TCRdb's copy carries only in-frame clones and drops some. The top ten hold roughly 13% of the sample, which has approximately 100,000 clones, roughly 86% seen once. Specimen: peripheral blood, collected on day 0 of MenACWY control vaccination. All receptors come from an adult in good health. The conserved cysteine and the conserved F or W are not part of the CDR3 here. Each record gives: J gene, V gene, clone size, CDR3 protein. Size is omitted from some rows. Given values are once, few, many or a class for expanded clones.

TRBJ2-5	TRBV18	NA	ASSPGATGVETQY
TRBJ2-7	TRBV6-5	NA	ASSYSMGTGGIEQY
TRBJ2-7	TRBV14	NA	ASSQDFALGSYEQY
TRBJ1-2	TRBV4-3	once	ASSQDGDSYGYT
TRBJ1-2	TRBV4-1	NA	ASSQEGRDSLGYT
TRBJ1-2	TRBV9	medium-sized	ASSKDTFDGYT
TRBJ1-3	TRBV3-1/TRBV3-2	NA	ASSPGLAGNTIY
TRBJ2-3	TRBV19	NA	ASTAGGRGAADTQY
TRBJ2-4	TRBV19	NA	ASSIPGRSAKNIQY
TRBJ1-4	TRBV30	NA	AWDGAGELF
TRBJ1-3	TRBV14	NA	ASSQVRRPNSGNTIY
TRBJ1-1	TRBV7-9	NA	ASSLQGFGEAF
TRBJ1-5	TRBV28	NA	ASSSLTGGNQPQH
TRBJ2-1	TRBV28	NA	ASSFSGVSYNEQF
TRBJ2-7	TRBV7-6	once	ASSHAGPGDYEQY
TRBJ1-2	TRBV7-8	NA	ASSHVIRGQPGGYT
TRBJ1-1	TRBV4-2	NA	ASSSARGAEAF